This T cell receptor (beta chain) was observed in a study of shared clonotypes between healthy human individuals. Study findings and constraints: For naive CD4 cells, 5% to 6.5% of clonotypes were shared across a few donors. Rarefaction curves obtained for sorted subsets showed sequencing incomplete despite large depth. Non-shared clonotypes showed lower generation probabilities than clonotypes common to all four donors.

This clone was seen once. Its antigen is still unknown. Being one base from a much bigger clone, this may be a read error. Other DNA sequences from this sample encode an identical CDR3 as well. In the original analysis: Without quality scores, immunoSEQ junctional reads could not be filtered like full-length reads. Libraries were prepared by immunoSEQ multiplex PCR; TCRdb keeps only in-frame clonotypes and omits some of them. V, J and clone size were drawn from that table, and D and trimming were deduced from the DNA. This table has 950,000 to 1,100,000 clones, around 82% appearing once. From germline, CDR1 is WNHNN and CDR2 SYGVQD (reference sequence). The length of the CDR3 is 13 residues.

This receptor was identified in a man between 18 and 35 years old in good health. Some clones in this sample may be carry-over from other donors' samples. This sequence joins TRBV10-1 and TRBJ2-7, with D unclear. The sequenced sample consisted of memory CD4+ T cells from PBMCs. The subset is: CD45RA-negative fraction. The CDR3 region has the DNA TGCGCCAGCAGCGAGTCCGGCAGCTACGAGCAGTACTTC. Residues: CASSESGSYEQYF.